Listed below are T cell receptor beta chains from one sample, sequenced in a study of blood T cells in healthy people across ages. MiXCR, run by TCRdb on the 5' RACE reads, gives a single entry per CDR3 protein. The table lists about 800,000 distinct CDR3 sequences, about 46% of them singletons. The sample comprised blood. The receptors here all came from a man older than 75 in good health. CDR3s include the opening cysteine and the closing phenylalanine or tryptophan. The D gene is left open where the match is weak. Clone size is given for some rows only: seen once, a few or many times, or a class if the clone is expanded.

TRBJ2-7,TRBD1,TRBV29-1,few,TGCAGCGTTGATGGGGACAGGGACGAGCAGTACTTC,CSVDGDRDEQYF
TRBJ2-5,.,TRBV5-1,.,TGCGCCAGCAGCTCGCGTGGGATAGAGACCCAGTACTTC,CASSSRGIETQYF
TRBJ2-2,TRBD2,TRBV7-8,.,TGTGTCAGCAGCTTAGGTGTAGGAGCGGGAAACACCGGGGAGCTGTTTTTT,CVSSLGVGAGNTGELFF
TRBJ2-6,.,TRBV6-5,few,TGTGCCAGCAGTTACTCGACGGGGGCTGGGGCCAACGTCCTGACTTTC,CASSYSTGAGANVLTF
TRBJ2-5,.,TRBV21-1,few,TGTGCCAGCAGCTCCCACCTCTCGCAGACCGGGCCCCTGGAGACCCAGTACTTC,CASSSHLSQTGPLETQYF
TRBJ2-7,.,TRBV29-1,.,TGCAGCGTTGAAACCTCAAGCTCCTACGAGCAGTACTTC,CSVETSSSYEQYF
TRBJ2-1,TRBD2,TRBV7-2,.,TGTGCCAGCAGCTTAGCGAGGGCTAGCGGGAGTTGGGATGAGCAGTTCTTC,CASSLARASGSWDEQFF
TRBJ2-1,TRBD2,TRBV10-3,.,TGTGCCATCAGTGTTGGGACTAGCGAGGATGAGCAGTTCTTC,CAISVGTSEDEQFF
TRBJ2-2,TRBD2,TRBV7-2,few,TGTGCCAGCGAGCGGGAGATGAACACCGGGGAGCTGTTTTTT,CASEREMNTGELFF
TRBJ2-1,.,TRBV12-3/TRBV12-4,.,TGTGCCAGCAGTTTCGGAGATAGGGGTTGGGACAATGAGCAGTTCTTC,CASSFGDRGWDNEQFF
TRBJ1-5,.,TRBV28,.,TGTGCCAGCAGTACCCCGGCAGGGGAGGCTCAGCCCCAGCATTTT,CASSTPAGEAQPQHF
TRBJ1-2,TRBD1,TRBV12-3/TRBV12-4,.,TGTGCCAGCAGTTTACGGGACAGGGTCGGCTACACCTTC,CASSLRDRVGYTF
TRBJ2-3,TRBD2,TRBV5-1,many,TGCGCCAGCAGCTTGGAGGGGCGGGAGACAGATACGCAGTATTTT,CASSLEGRETDTQYF
TRBJ2-7,TRBD2,TRBV5-1,.,TGCGCCAGCAGCTTCAAGAGCGGGAGCTCCTACGAGCAGTACTTC,CASSFKSGSSYEQYF
TRBJ2-1,TRBD2,TRBV5-1,few,TGCGCCAGCAGCTTGGCCCTAGCGGGAGGGCTGTTTGAGCAGTTCTTC,CASSLALAGGLFEQFF
TRBJ2-7,.,TRBV7-2,.,TGTGCCAGCAGCCCAAGAATAGACGGGACCTACGAGCAGTACTTC,CASSPRIDGTYEQYF
TRBJ2-7,.,TRBV25-1,.,TGTGCCAGCAGTGCATTCATTGGGGTCCCCGAGCAGTACTTC,CASSAFIGVPEQYF